Included here is one T cell receptor (beta chain) sequence, with context. The record originates from a study of blood T cell repertoires in COVID-19. Profiled with immunoSEQ multiplex PCR; TCRdb holds only in-frame clones, not every one. The repertoire has about 180,000 clones, 89% of them found once; the top ten carry 2% to 2.5%. The length of the CDR3 is 15 residues. Germline-derived CDR1 and CDR2 are SGDLS and YYNGEE. V lost 0 bases to trimming and J lost 5 bases, with 14 bases between them. Sequenced input: PBMCs or T cells enriched from blood (not recorded which). The genes are TRBV9 and TRBJ1-2, with D maybe TRBD1 (6 bases). The sequence was collected from a woman in her thirties or forties with acute COVID-19. CDR3 loop: CASSVDTGPEYGYTF. CDR3 sequence (DNA): TGTGCCAGCAGCGTAGATACAGGGCCCGAGTATGGCTACACCTTC.